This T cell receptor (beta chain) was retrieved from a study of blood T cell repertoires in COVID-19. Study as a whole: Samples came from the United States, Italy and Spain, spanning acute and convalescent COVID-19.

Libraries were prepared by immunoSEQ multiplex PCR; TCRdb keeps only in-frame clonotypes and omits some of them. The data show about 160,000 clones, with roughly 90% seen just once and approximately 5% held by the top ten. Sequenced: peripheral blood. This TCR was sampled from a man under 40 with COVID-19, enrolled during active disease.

The CDR3 DNA reads TGTGCCAGCAGCCCCGGGACAGGGAATGAAAAACTGTTTTTT. Protein: CASSPGTGNEKLFF. The chain has TRBV7-2 and TRBJ1-4, with TRBD1 identical over 9 bases. The CDR3 runs to 14 residues. Trimming at V came to 5 bases and at J to 5 bases, leaving 3 bases not matched to a gene. From germline, CDR1 is SGHTA and CDR2 FQGNSA.